This TCR beta chain was identified in a study of CXCR3-negative and CXCR3-positive naive CD8 T cells. The CDR3 has 14 residues. Germline V gene lookup returns CDR1 MNHEY and CDR2 SVGEGT. Regarding the study as a whole: CXCR3 levels fell partly with cryopreservation; most assays relied on fresh PBMCs. Surface CD5 matched across naive subsets, and TRB CDR3 properties served to infer TCR strength. Naive CXCR3-positive and CXCR3-negative cells shared similar TRBV-TRBJ usage, unlike memory cells.

On this clonotype: Its cognate antigen is unknown.

In preparing the TRB cDNA libraries, 5' RACE with UMI labels was used. TCRdb re-called the 5' RACE reads; one entry per CDR3 protein, DNA not given. The sample table sets out approximately 45,000 distinct CDR3 sequences. This sequence joins TRBV6-2 or TRBV6-3 and TRBJ2-7; the D call from TCRdb, TRBD1, cannot be confirmed without DNA. The specimen was memory CD8+ T cells from blood. This receptor was identified in a human donor in good health. Some clones in this sample may be carry-over from other donors' samples. The CDR3 protein is CASSYPGQGEEQYF.